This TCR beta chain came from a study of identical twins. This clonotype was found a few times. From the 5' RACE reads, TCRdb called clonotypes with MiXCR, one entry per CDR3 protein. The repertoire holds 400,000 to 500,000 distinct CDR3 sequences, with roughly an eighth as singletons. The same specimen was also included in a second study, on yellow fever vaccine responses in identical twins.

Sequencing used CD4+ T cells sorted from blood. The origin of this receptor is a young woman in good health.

CDR3 bases: TGCAGCGTTGGGGGGCAGATTGACAGGTCCATGAACACTGAAGCTTTCTTT. Translation gives CSVGGQIDRSMNTEAFF. V is TRBV29-1 and J is TRBJ1-1, with D possibly TRBD1 on 6 matching bases. The CDR3 length is 17 residues. Trimming cost V 4 bases and J 0 bases, with 21 bases left between them. Germline V gene lookup returns CDR1 SQVTM and CDR2 ANQGSEA.